Each of the 4 T cell receptor beta chains below was sequenced from the same sample in a study of T cells expressing NK-cell markers. TCRdb re-called the 5' RACE reads and shows each CDR3 protein once, DNA omitted. Its table lists about 260,000 distinct CDR3 sequences. Sequenced input: blood T cells: a sorted CD56 or NKG2C T cell subset, CD4+ or CD8+ T cells, or bulk PBMC T cells (not recorded which). These receptors were taken from a woman aged 18 to 75 in good health.

The rearrangement links TRBV7-2 to TRBJ1-6. The CDR3 is 12 residues long. Germline CDR1 is SGHTA and CDR2 is FQGNSA. The chain's CDR3 is CASSPYNSPLHF.

The genes are TRBV6-2 or TRBV6-3 and TRBJ2-3; the TCRdb D gene call, TRBD1, has no DNA to confirm it. Germline V CDR1 and CDR2: MNHEY, SVGEGT. CDR3 length equals 14 residues. CDR3 amino acids: CASSTGQGADTQYF.

The V call is TRBV12-3 or TRBV12-4, the J call TRBJ1-1. This CDR3 is built from 12 residues. The CDR3 loop is CASSPPNTEAFF.

This chain uses TRBV20-1 with TRBJ1-2; TCRdb outputs TRBD1, but without DNA this stays unchecked. Germline lookup yields CDR1 DFQATT and CDR2 SNEGSKA (reference sequence). This CDR3 has 11 amino acids. CDR3 residues: CSARTGYGYTF.